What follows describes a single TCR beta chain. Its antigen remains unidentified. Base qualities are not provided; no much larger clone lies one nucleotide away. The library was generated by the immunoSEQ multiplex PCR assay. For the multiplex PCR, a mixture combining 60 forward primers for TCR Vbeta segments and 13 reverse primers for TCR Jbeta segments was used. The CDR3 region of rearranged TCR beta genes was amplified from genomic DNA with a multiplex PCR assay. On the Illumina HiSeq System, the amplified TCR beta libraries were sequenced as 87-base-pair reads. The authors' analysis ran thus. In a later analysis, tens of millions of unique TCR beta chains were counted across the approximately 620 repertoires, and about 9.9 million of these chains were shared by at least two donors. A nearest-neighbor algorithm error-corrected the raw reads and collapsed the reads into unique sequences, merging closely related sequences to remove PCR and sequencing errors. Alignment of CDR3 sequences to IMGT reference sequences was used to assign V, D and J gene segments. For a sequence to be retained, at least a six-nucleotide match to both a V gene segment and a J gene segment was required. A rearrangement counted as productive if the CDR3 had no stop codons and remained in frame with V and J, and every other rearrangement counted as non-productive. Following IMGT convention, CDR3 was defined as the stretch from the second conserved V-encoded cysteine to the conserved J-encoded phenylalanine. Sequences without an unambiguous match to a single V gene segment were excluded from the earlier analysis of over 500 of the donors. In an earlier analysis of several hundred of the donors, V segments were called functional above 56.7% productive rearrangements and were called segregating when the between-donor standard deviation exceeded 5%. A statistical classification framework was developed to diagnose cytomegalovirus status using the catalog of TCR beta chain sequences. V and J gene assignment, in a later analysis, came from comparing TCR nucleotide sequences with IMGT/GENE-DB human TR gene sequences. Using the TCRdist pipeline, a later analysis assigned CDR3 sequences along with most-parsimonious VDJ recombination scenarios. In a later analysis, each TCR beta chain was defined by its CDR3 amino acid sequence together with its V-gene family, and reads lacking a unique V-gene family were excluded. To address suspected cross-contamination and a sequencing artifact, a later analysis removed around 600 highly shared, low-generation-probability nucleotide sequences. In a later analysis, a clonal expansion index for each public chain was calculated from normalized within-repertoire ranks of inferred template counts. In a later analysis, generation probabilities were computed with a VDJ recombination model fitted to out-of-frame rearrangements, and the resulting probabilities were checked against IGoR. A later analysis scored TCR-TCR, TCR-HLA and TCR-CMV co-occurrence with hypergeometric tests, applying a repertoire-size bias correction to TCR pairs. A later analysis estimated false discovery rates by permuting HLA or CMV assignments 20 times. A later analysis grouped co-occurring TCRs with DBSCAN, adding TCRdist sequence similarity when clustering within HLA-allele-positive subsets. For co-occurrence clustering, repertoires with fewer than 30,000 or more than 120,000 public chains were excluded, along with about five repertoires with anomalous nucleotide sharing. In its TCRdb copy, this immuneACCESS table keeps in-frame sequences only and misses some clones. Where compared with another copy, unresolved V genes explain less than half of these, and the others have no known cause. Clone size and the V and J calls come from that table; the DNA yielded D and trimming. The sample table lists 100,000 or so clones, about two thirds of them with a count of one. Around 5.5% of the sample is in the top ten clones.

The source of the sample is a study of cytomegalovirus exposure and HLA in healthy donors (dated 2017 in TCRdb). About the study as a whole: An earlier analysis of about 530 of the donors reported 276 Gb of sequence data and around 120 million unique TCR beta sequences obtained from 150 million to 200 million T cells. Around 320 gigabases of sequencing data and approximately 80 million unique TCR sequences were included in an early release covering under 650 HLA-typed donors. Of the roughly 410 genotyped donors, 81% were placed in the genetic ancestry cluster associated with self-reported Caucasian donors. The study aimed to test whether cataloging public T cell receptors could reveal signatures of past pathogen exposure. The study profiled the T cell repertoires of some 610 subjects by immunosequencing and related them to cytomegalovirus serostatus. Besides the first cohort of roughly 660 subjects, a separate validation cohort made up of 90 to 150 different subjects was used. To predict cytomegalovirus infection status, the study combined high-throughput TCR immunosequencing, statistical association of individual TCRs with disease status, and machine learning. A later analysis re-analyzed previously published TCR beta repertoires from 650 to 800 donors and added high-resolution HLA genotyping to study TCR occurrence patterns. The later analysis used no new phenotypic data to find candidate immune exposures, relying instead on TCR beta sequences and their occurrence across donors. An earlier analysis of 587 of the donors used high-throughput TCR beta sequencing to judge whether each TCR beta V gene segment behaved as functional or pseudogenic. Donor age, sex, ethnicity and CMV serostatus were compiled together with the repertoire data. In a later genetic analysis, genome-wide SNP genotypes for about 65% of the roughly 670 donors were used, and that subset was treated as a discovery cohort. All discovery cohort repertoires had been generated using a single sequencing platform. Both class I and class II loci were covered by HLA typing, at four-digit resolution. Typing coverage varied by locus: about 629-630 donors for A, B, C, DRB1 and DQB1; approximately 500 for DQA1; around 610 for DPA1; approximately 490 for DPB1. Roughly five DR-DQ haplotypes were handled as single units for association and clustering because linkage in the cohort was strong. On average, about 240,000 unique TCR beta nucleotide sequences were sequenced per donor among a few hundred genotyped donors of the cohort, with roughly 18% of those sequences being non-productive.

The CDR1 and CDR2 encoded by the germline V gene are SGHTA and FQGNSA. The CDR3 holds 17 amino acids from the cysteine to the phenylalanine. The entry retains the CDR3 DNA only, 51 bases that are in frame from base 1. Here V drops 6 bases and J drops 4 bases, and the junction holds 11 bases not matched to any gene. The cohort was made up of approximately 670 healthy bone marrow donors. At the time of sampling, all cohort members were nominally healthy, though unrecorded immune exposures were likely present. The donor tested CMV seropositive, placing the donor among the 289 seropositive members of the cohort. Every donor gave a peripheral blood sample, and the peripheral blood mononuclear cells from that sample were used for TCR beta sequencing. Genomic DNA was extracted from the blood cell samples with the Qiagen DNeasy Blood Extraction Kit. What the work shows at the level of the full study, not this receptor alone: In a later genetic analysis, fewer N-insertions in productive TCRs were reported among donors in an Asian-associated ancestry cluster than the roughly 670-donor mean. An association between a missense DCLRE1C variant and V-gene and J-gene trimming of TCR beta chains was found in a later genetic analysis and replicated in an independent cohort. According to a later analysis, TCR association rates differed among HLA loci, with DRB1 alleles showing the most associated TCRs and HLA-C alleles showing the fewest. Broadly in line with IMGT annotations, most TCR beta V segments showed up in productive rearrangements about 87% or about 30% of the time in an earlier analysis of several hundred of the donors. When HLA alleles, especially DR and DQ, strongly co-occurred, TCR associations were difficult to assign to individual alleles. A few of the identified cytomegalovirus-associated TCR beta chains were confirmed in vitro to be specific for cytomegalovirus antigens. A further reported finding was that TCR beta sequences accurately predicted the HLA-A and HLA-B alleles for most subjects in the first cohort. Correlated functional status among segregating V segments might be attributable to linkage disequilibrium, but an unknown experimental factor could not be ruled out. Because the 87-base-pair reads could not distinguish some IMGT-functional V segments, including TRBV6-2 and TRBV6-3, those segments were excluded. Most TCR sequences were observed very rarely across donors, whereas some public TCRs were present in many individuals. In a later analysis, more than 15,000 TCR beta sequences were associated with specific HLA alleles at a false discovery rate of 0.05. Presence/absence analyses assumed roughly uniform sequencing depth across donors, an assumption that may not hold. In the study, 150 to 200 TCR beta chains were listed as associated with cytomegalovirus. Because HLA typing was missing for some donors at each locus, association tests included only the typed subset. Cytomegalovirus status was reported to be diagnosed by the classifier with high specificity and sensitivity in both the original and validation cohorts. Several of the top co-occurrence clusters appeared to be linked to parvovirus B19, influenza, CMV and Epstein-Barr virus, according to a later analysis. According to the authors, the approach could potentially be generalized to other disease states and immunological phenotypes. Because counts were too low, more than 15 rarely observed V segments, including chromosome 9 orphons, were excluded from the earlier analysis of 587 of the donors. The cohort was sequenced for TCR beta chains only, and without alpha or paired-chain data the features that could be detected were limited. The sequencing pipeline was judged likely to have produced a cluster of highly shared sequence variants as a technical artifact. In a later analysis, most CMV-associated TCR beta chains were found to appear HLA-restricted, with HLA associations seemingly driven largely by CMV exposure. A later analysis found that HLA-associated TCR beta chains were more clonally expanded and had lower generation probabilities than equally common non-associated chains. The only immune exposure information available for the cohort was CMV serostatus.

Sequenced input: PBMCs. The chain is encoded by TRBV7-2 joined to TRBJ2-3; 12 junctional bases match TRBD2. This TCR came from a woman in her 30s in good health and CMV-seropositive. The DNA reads TGTGCCAGCAGACCAGCATCTAGCGGGGGGGCGTCAGATACGCAGTATTTT. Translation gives CASRPASSGGASDTQYF.